This record covers a single TCR beta chain. What antigen it recognizes has not been identified. Base quality data are lacking; no much larger clone is found one base away. Participants in the prospective study were aged about 18 to 90 years, lived in over 20 United States geographic areas, and enrolled through a virtual design. In the prospective study, participants were assigned to cohorts based on the clinical history participants reported in a screening survey and a study questionnaire. ImmuneRACE Cohort 3 recovered participants were defined by two consecutive negative NP/OP PCR tests, healthcare professional clearance, or symptom resolution. Mobile phlebotomists in the prospective study collected whole blood, serum and a nasopharyngeal or oropharyngeal swab from every participant. Over an approximately 2-month period, participants in the prospective study had the option of providing additional blood draws and questionnaires. Prospective study blood samples were shipped either frozen or at room temperature before DNA extraction.

These data come from a study of blood T cell repertoires in COVID-19 (dated by TCRdb to 2019 to 2021). Context from the whole study: Samples from collaborators originated in the United States, Italy and Spain and spanned both the acute and convalescent phases of COVID-19. The prospective study material was composed of cDNA or gDNA derived from T cells, B-cell-depleted T cells, or PBMCs. The dataset comprised deeply sampled blood TCRbeta repertoires from subjects exposed to, actively infected with, or recovered from COVID-19. The repertoires were released in a freely available public database meant as a resource for research on the immune response to SARS-CoV-2. The samples were drawn from the first 160 participants of the ongoing ImmuneRACE study and from 1,200 or so subjects provided by 6 global collaborators. Sample metadata almost always included a de-identified subject ID, COVID-19 status, age in years and sex. Where HLA class I and class II types were available, the types were taken from metadata supplied by the sample provider, not from assay-based typing. The investigation overall reported the following: The quantity of clinical and demographic metadata differed by source and by participant and was supplied without curation.

CDR1 and CDR2, per the germline V gene, are SGHRS and YFSETQ. Relative to germline, V is 3 bases shorter and J is 0 bases shorter, with 13 bases between their ends. The CDR3 holds 15 amino acids from the cysteine to the phenylalanine. Just the 45-base CDR3 DNA is kept, in frame starting at base 1. The immunoSEQ Assay, a bias-controlled multiplex PCR, was used to amplify TCRbeta CDR3 regions from genomic DNA. In the original analysis: Nucleated cell counts per sample were estimated from amplification of reference gene primers within the assay. Sequence reads were collapsed and filtered to measure the absolute abundance of every unique TCRbeta CDR3 rearrangement. For each sample, productive Simpson clonality was calculated as the square root of Simpson's diversity index across productive rearrangements. TCRdb re-hosts the immuneACCESS table, in-frame sequences only. Its copies lack some clones; in the studies checked, an unresolved V gene accounts for under half of them, and the cause for the rest is not known. The D gene and trimming were derived from the DNA, and the V and J assignments and clone size from that table. The sample data list around 190,000 clones, and approximately 80% of these were observed just once. The ten top clones hold approximately 9.2% of the sample.

This receptor was obtained from a man between 35 and 55 years old who had recovered from COVID-19. The V and J segments used are TRBV5-1 and TRBJ2-7, with TRBD1 tentatively as D gene (6 bases match). The sequenced sample was PBMCs or T cells enriched from blood (not recorded which). DNA sequence: TGCGCCAGCAGCTACCTGACAGGAAACTCCTACGAGCAGTACTTC. Its coded protein is CASSYLTGNSYEQYF. The full variable domain, completed from the reference TRBV5-1 and TRBJ2-7 proteins outside the CDR3, reads KAGVTQTPRYLIKTRGQQVTLSCSPISGHRSVSWYQQTPGQGLQFLFEYFSETQRNKGNFPGRFSGRQFSNSRSEMNVSTLELGDSALYLCASSYLTGNSYEQYFGPGTRLTVT.